The 18 T cell receptor beta chains below all came from one sample that was sequenced in a study of blood T cell repertoires in COVID-19. Using immunoSEQ multiplex PCR, the repertoire was profiled, and TCRdb retains in-frame clones only, with some absent. Of roughly 220,000 clones listed, 65% to 90% were seen once; the top ten hold about 1.4%. Specimen: peripheral blood. Receptors were obtained from a woman in her forties who had recovered from COVID-19.

The chain carries TRBV5-6 and TRBJ1-4; the match to TRBD1 covers 7 bases. The V gene's germline CDR1 is SGHDT and CDR2 YYEEEE. CDR3 length equals 15 residues. Trimming took 5 bases from V and 4 from J; bases not matched to a gene: 8. The CDR3, as DNA: TGTGCCAGCAGACAACAGGGGCGACGTAATGAAAAACTGTTTTTT. Its protein is CASRQQGRRNEKLFF.

V is TRBV3-1 (or the pseudogene TRBV3-2) and J is TRBJ2-7; 14 bases match TRBD2. The J segment lost 6 bases and the V segment lost 4 bases, leaving 2 bases of the junction unmatched. The CDR3 is 14 residues long. CDR1 and CDR2 (germline): LGHDT, YNNKEL (reference sequence). CDR3 region: CASSRLAGGTEQYF. For the CDR3, the DNA is TGTGCCAGCAGCCGACTAGCGGGGGGGACCGAGCAGTACTTC.

The V and J genes are TRBV7-8 and TRBJ1-1, with D maybe TRBD1 (5 bases). V lost 3 bases to trimming and J lost 1 base, with 12 bases between them. Germline assignment: CDR1 SGHVS and CDR2 FQNEAQ. CDR3 length: 15 amino acids. CDR3 bases: TGTGCCAGCAGCTTTTTAGGGGCGGCGAACACTGAAGCTTTCTTT. It yields the protein CASSFLGAANTEAFF. The whole variable domain, remainder taken from reference TRBV7-8 and TRBJ1-1, is GAGVSQSPRYKVAKRGQDVALRCDPISGHVSLFWYQQALGQGPEFLTYFQNEAQLDKSGLPSDRFFAERPEGSVSTLKIQRTQQEDSAVYLCASSFLGAANTEAFFGQGTRLTVV.

The chain recombines TRBV7-2 with TRBJ2-2, with 9 bases that match TRBD1. Losses at the gene ends were 1 base for V and 5 bases for J; bases not matched to a gene: 2. The CDR3 sequence is 15 residues long. CDR1 and CDR2 from the germline V gene are SGHTA and FQGNSA. The CDR3 spells CASSLGQGGTGELFF. The CDR3 nucleotides read TGTGCCAGCAGCTTAGGACAGGGGGGGACCGGGGAGCTGTTTTTT.

V and J are TRBV27 and TRBJ2-1; D might be TRBD2 (5 bases). Trimming left V 4 bases short and J 0 bases short, with 10 bases between. This CDR3 region has 15 residues. The germline CDR1 and CDR2 sequences are MNHEY and SMNVEV (reference sequence). The CDR3 region is CASSWTVSSYNEQFF. In DNA form, the CDR3 reads TGTGCCAGCAGTTGGACTGTGAGCTCCTACAATGAGCAGTTCTTC.

This clone was picked up a small number of times. The chain carries TRBV30 and TRBJ1-1; TRBD1 is a possible D gene (5 bases). Deletions cut 4 bases from V and 4 bases from J, with 10 bases between. The germline V gene encodes CDR1 GTSNPN and CDR2 SVGIG (reference sequence). The CDR3 spans 12 residues. CDR3 protein: CAWNAGGTEAFF. The CDR3 DNA reads as TGTGCCTGGAACGCGGGGGGCACTGAAGCTTTCTTT.

This clone has a handful of counts. This chain joins TRBV11-3 and TRBJ1-1; unclear D gene. This CDR3 region has 13 residues. Trimming took off 1 base at V and 8 bases at J, with 11 bases between the two ends. CDR1 and CDR2 (germline): SGHNT, YENEEA. The CDR3 DNA reads TGTGCCAGCAGCTTAGTAGCAAGGCGGGAAGCTTTCTTT. Translated, it gives CASSLVARREAFF.

The chain couples TRBV3-1 (or the pseudogene TRBV3-2) to TRBJ2-5; D is perhaps TRBD2 (7 bases). Germline V gene sequence: CDR1 LGHDT, CDR2 YNNKEL (reference sequence). Trimming took off 0 bases at V and 7 bases at J, with 21 bases between the two ends. This CDR3 is 17 amino acids long. Here the CDR3 DNA reads TGTGCCAGCAGCCAAGAATTTGGGGGGGCCCTGTCGGTGACCCAGTACTTC. Residues: CASSQEFGGALSVTQYF.

This chain joins TRBV19 and TRBJ1-1; D may be TRBD1 (6 bases). The V and J ends lost 5 bases and 1 base respectively, with 17 bases between them. CDR3 length: 16 amino acids. Per the germline V gene, CDR1 is LNHDA and CDR2 is SQIVND (reference sequence). CDR3 sequence: CASSVSGGTSNTEAFF. In DNA form, the CDR3 reads TGTGCCAGTAGTGTAAGCGGTGGGACATCGAACACTGAAGCTTTCTTT. Based on the CDR3 plus reference TRBV19 and TRBJ1-1, the full variable domain is DGGITQSPKYLFRKEGQNVTLSCEQNLNHDAMYWYRQDPGQGLRLIYYSQIVNDFQKGDIAEGYSVSREKKESFPLTVTSAQKNPTAFYLCASSVSGGTSNTEAFFGQGTRLTVV.

This clone was detected a few times. V is TRBV5-1 and J is TRBJ1-6; a possible D gene is TRBD1 (6 bases). The CDR3 has 15 amino acids. Trimming removed 4 bases from V and 8 bases from J, with 16 bases in between. CDR1 is SGHRS and CDR2 is YFSETQ in the germline V gene. CDR3 in DNA: TGCGCCAGCAGCCCGGTGGGGGGGCCGGATTCACCCCTCCACTTT. As protein: CASSPVGGPDSPLHF.

CDR3 in amino acids: CASSQDEKEGEQFF. The CDR3 DNA sequence: TGCGCCAGCAGCCAAGACGAAAAGGAGGGTGAGCAGTTCTTC. The chain employs TRBV4-3 and TRBJ2-1; tentative D call: TRBD2 (6 bases). CDR1 and CDR2 from the germline V gene are LGHNA and YSLEER. This CDR3 is built from 14 residues. Trimming shortened V by 0 bases and J by 9 bases, and 12 bases separated the two germline ends.

J is TRBJ2-7 and V is TRBV21-1; whether TRBD2, the table's D call, matches the DNA was not checked. TRBV21-1 constitutes a pseudogene. CDR3 size: 12 residues. The CDR3 DNA sequence: TGTGCCAGCAGCACGGACTTCTACGAGCAGTACTTC. This codes for CASSTDFYEQYF.

This clone was counted a single time. This chain's CDR3 is CASSVEPVAGELFF. The CDR3 DNA sequence: TGTGCCAGCAGCGTAGAGCCTGTAGCCGGGGAGCTGTTTTTT. The chain recombines TRBV9 with TRBJ2-2; D is unresolved. The length of the CDR3 is 14 residues. V was pared by 0 bases and J by 6 bases, with 9 bases between. CDR1 and CDR2 from the germline V gene are SGDLS and YYNGEE.

The genes are TRBV7-2 and TRBJ2-2, with a weak D call TRBD2 (6 bases). The CDR3 is made up of 15 amino acids. The V gene's germline CDR1 is SGHTA and CDR2 FQGNSA. Trimming cost V 1 base and J 0 bases, with 6 bases left between them. CDR3 in amino acids: CASSLGLANTGELFF. The CDR3 DNA reads TGTGCCAGCAGCTTAGGACTAGCGAACACCGGGGAGCTGTTTTTT.

The genes are TRBV7-9 and TRBJ1-4; D may be TRBD1 (6 bases). This CDR3 is 12 amino acids long. CDR1 SEHNR and CDR2 FQNEAQ come from the germline V gene (reference sequence). Trimming stripped 8 bases from V and 5 bases from J, with 9 bases between. DNA of the CDR3: TGTGCCAGCGGTGGACAGAATGAAAAACTGTTTTTT. This encodes CASGGQNEKLFF.

The CDR3 region has the DNA TGTGCCAGCAGCGTAGGACTACTCACAGATACGCAGTATTTT. Translated, it gives CASSVGLLTDTQYF. The chain carries TRBV9 and TRBJ2-3; tentative D call: TRBD2 (5 bases). CDR1 SGDLS and CDR2 YYNGEE come from the germline V gene. This CDR3 region has 14 residues. V lost 0 bases and J 2 bases, leaving 7 bases between the germline ends.

This rearrangement joins TRBV7-9 to TRBJ2-6; D not certain. Germline CDR1 is SEHNR and CDR2 is FQNEAQ (reference sequence). This CDR3 comprises 18 residues. Between the trimmed V and J ends, which lost 3 bases and 0 bases, there was a span of 15 bases. CDR3 sequence: CASSFVTDSFSGANVLTF. CDR3 nucleotide sequence: TGTGCCAGCAGCTTCGTAACTGATAGCTTCTCTGGGGCCAACGTCCTGACTTTC. The full variable domain, rest sourced from reference TRBV7-9 and TRBJ2-6, is DTGVSQNPRHKITKRGQNVTFRCDPISEHNRLYWYRQTLGQGPEFLTYFQNEAQLEKSRLLSDRFSAERPKGSFSTLEIQRTEQGDSAMYLCASSFVTDSFSGANVLTFGAGSRLTVL.

This sequence joins TRBV9 and TRBJ1-1; D remains ambiguous. Per the germline V gene, CDR1 is SGDLS and CDR2 is YYNGEE. The CDR3 sequence is 14 residues long. V gave up 5 bases and J gave up 2 bases, with 13 bases separating them. CDR3 sequence: CASSSHGDNTEAFF. CDR3 coding DNA: TGTGCCAGCAGTTCCCACGGGGATAACACTGAAGCTTTCTTT. Full variable domain (outside the CDR3, taken from reference TRBV9 and TRBJ1-1): DSGVTQTPKHLITATGQRVTLRCSPRSGDLSVYWYQQSLDQGLQFLIQYYNGEERAKGNILERFSAQQFPDLHSELNLSSLELGDSALYFCASSSHGDNTEAFFGQGTRLTVV.